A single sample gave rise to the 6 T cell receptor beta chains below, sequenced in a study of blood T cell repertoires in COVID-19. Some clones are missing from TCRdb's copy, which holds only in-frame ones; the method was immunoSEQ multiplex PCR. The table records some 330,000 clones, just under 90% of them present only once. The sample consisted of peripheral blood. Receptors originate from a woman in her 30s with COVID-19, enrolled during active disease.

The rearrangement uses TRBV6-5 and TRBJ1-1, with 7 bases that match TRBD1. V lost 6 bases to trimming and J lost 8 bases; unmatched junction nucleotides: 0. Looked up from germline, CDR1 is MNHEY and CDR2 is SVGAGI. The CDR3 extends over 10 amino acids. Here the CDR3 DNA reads TGTGCCAGCAGGGGACAGGAAGCTTTCTTT. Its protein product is CASRGQEAFF.

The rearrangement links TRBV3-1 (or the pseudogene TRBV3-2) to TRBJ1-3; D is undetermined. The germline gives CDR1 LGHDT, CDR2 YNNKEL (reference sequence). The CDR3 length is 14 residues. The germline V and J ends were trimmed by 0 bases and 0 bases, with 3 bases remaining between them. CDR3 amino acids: CASSQDVSGNTIYF. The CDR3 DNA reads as TGTGCCAGCAGCCAAGACGTCTCTGGAAACACCATATATTTT.

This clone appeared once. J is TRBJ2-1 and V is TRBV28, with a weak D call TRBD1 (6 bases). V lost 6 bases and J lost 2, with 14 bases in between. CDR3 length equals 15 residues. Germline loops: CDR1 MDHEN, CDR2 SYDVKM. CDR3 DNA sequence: TGTGCCAGCAGGCAAACAGGGATCCCCTACAATGAGCAGTTCTTC. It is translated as CASRQTGIPYNEQFF.

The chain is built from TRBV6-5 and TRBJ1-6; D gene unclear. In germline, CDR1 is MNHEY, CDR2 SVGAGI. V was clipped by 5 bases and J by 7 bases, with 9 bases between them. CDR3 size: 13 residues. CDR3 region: CASSLARNSPLHF. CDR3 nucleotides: TGTGCCAGCAGTCTCGCCCGGAATTCACCCCTCCACTTT.

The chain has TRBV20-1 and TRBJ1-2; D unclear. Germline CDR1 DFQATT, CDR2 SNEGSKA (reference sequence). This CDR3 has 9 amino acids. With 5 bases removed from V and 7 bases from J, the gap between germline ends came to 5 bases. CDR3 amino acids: CSAGLGYTF. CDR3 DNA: TGCAGTGCTGGACTTGGCTACACCTTC.

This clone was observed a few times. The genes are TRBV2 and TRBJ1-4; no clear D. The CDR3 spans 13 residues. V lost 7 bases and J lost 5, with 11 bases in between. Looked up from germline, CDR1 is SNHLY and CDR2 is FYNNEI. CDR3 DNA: TGTGCCAGCATGGGCAGACCGAATGAAAAACTGTTTTTT. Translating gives CASMGRPNEKLFF.